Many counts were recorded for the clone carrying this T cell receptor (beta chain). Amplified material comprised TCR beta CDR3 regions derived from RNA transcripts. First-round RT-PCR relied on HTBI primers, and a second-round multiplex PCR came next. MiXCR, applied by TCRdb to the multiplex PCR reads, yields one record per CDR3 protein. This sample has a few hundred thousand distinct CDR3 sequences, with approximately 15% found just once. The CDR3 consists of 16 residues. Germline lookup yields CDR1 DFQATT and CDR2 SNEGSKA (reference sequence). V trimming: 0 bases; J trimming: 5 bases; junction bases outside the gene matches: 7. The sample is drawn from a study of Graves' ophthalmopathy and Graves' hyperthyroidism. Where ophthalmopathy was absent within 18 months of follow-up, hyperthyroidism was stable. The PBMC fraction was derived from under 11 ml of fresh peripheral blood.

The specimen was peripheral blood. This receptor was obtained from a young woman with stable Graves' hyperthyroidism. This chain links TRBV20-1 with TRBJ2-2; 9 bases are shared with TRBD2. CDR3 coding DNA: TGCAGTGCTAGAGATCTGGCGGGGGGGCAAACCGGGGAGCTGTTTTTT. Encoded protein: CSARDLAGGQTGELFF.